This T cell receptor (beta chain) was found in a study of blood T cell repertoires in COVID-19. Study overall: Both acute and convalescent COVID-19 samples were obtained from the United States, Italy and Spain. From T cells, B-cell-depleted T cells, or PBMCs came the material, which was cDNA or gDNA.

Germline V gene sequence: CDR1 LGHDT, CDR2 YNNKEL (reference sequence). This CDR3 contains 15 residues. The V end lost 1 base, the J end lost 0 bases, and 7 bases lay between the germline ends. Original methodology: Using reference gene primer amplification, nucleated cell counts were estimated. Assay: immunoSEQ multiplex PCR; the TCRdb copy retains only in-frame clones and omits some. V, J and clone size reflect that table, while D and trimming were determined from the DNA. Of fewer than 600,000 clones in the sample, 80% to 90% were seen once. Enrollment of patients from Seattle took place during active infection, with longitudinal follow-up.

Sequencing input: peripheral blood. The clonotype was recovered from a man younger than 35 with COVID-19, enrolled during active disease. V gene TRBV3-1 (or the pseudogene TRBV3-2) combines with J gene TRBJ2-1; no reliable D call. DNA of the CDR3: TGTGCCAGCAGCCAAGGTACGAGCTCCTACAATGAGCAGTTCTTC. Its translation: CASSQGTSSYNEQFF.